This T cell receptor (beta chain) was recorded in a study of T cells after yellow fever vaccination. This CDR3 is built from 13 residues. CDR1 and CDR2 from the germline V gene are MGHRA and YSYEKL. The germline V and J ends were trimmed by 0 bases and 4 bases, with 4 bases remaining between them. This clonotype was seen a handful of times. TCRdb recomputed calls from the 5' RACE reads with MiXCR, one row per CDR3 protein. The repertoire holds approximately 160,000 distinct CDR3 sequences, with approximately 9.7% as singletons. The chain has TRBV4-1 and TRBJ2-1; D unresolved. Sequencing used CD8+ T cells sorted from PBMCs, obtained 45 days after the yellow fever booster vaccination. This TCR came from a young man who received the YFV17D yellow fever vaccine. Written as DNA, the CDR3 is TGCGCCAGCAGCCAAGATGCGTACAATGAGCAGTTCTTC. It yields the protein CASSQDAYNEQFF.